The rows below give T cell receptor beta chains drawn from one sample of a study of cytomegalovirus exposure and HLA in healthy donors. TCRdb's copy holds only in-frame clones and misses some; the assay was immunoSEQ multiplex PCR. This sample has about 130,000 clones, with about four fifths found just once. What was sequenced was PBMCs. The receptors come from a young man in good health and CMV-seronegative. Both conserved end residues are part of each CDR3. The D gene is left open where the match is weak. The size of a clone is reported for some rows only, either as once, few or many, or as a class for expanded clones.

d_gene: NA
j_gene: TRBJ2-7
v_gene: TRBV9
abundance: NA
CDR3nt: TGTGCCAGCAGCGCCGGACATGGCCAATCCTACGAGCAGTACTTC
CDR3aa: CASSAGHGQSYEQYF

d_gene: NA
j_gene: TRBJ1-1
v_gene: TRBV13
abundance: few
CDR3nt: TGTGCCAGCCGCTTGACAGTGAACACTGAAGCTTTCTTT
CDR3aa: CASRLTVNTEAFF

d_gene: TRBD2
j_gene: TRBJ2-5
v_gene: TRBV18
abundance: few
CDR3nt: TGTGCCAGCTCACCAGTGGGAGGGACCGGACGAGAGACCCAGTACTTC
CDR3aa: CASSPVGGTGRETQYF

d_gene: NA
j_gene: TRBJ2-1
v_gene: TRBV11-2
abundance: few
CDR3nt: TGTGCCAGCAGCAGCAGGGCGTGGGAGCAGTTCTTC
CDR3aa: CASSSRAWEQFF

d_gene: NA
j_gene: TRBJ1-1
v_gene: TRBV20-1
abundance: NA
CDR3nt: TGCAGTGCAAGCTTGAACACTGAAGCTTTCTTT
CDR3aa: CSASLNTEAFF

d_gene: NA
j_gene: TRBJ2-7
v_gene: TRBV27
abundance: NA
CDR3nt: TGTGCCAGCAGTTATAAGCGAACCTACGAGCAGTACTTC
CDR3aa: CASSYKRTYEQYF

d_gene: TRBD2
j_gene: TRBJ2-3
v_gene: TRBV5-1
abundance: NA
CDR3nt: TGCGCCAGCGCGAGAGCGGGGGGGGCAGATACGCAGTATTTT
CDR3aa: CASARAGGADTQYF

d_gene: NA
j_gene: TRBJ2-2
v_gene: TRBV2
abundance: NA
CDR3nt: TGTGCCAGCCGCAGTTGGAACACCGGGGAGCTGTTTTTT
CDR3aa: CASRSWNTGELFF

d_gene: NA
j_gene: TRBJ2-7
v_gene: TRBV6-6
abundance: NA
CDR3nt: TGTGCCAGCAGTCCCCAATCCAGGTTTCGGCCCTACGAGCAGTACTTC
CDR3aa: CASSPQSRFRPYEQYF

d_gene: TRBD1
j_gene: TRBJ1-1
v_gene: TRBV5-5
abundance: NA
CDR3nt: TGTGCCAGCAGCGGACGGACAGGGAACACTGAAGCTTTCTTT
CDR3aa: CASSGRTGNTEAFF

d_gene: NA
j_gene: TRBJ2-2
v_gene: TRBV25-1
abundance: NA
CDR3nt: TGTGCCAGCGGACCCAGCAGGGGAATCACCGGGGAGCTGTTTTTT
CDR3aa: CASGPSRGITGELFF

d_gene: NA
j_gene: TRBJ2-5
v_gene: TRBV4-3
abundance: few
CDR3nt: TGCGCCAGCAGCCAAGATACGAATAGCATACGCCAGTACTTC
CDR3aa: CASSQDTNSIRQYF

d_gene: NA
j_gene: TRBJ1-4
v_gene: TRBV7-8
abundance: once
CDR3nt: TGTGCCAGCAGCTTACGGGACGGAGGGCGGGAAAAACTGTTTTTT
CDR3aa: CASSLRDGGREKLFF

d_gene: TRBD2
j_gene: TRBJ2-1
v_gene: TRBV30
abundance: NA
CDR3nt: TGTGCCTGGAGTCCCCCTAGCGGGAGGCCCAACTCCTACAATGAGCAGTTCTTC
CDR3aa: CAWSPPSGRPNSYNEQFF

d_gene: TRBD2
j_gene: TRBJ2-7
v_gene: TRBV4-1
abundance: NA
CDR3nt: TGCGCCAGCAGCCAAGTGTGGCTAGCGGGTTACGAGCAGTACTTC
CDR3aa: CASSQVWLAGYEQYF

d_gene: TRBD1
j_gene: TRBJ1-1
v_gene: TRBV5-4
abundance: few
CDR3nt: TGTGCCAGCAGCGCCGGGACAGGTTTTCAAGCTTTCTTT
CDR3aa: CASSAGTGFQAFF

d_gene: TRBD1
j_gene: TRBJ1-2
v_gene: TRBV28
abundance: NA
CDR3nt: TGTGCCAGCAGTTGGGGACAGGGGAAACAACGCTATGGCTACACCTTC
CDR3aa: CASSWGQGKQRYGYTF

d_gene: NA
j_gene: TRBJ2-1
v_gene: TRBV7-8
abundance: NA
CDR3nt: TGTGCCAGCAGCTTAGTTCTAGCGACCTACAATGAGCAGTTCTTC
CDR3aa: CASSLVLATYNEQFF

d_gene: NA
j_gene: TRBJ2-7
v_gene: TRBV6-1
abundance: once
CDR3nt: TGTGCCAGCAGTGAAAACTTTGAAAACGAGCAGTACTTC
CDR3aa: CASSENFENEQYF

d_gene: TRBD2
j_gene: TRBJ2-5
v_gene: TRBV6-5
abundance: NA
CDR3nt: TGTGCCAGCAGTTACGTAGCGGGGGCCCCCCAAGAGACCCAGTACTTC
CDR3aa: CASSYVAGAPQETQYF

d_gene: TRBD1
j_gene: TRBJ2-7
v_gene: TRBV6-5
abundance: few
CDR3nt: TGTGCCAGCAGTTACTCAAGACAGGGGTATTACGAGCAGTACTTC
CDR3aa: CASSYSRQGYYEQYF

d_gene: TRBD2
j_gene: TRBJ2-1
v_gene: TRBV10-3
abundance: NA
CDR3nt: TGTGCCATCAGCCCTAGCGGGAGTAGTTACAATGAGCAGTTCTTC
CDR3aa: CAISPSGSSYNEQFF

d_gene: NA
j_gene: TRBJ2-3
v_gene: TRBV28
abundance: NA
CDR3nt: TGTGCCAGCAGTTCACAAGGCGGCCCATTTCGGGGAGATACGCAGTATTTT
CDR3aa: CASSSQGGPFRGDTQYF

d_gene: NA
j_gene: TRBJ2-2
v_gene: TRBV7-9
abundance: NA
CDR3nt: TGTGCCAGCAGCTTACCCTACACCGGGGAGCTGTTTTTT
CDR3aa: CASSLPYTGELFF

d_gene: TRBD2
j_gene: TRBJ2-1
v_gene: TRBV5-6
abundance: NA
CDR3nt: TGTGCCAGCAGCTACGAATGGCGGGAGGGCCCGAATGAGCAGTTCTTC
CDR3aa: CASSYEWREGPNEQFF

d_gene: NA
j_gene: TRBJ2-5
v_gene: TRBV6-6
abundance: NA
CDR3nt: TGTGCCAGCAGTTACTCTACAGGGAAAGAGACCCAGTACTTC
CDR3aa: CASSYSTGKETQYF

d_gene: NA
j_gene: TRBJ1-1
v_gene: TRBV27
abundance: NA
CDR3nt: TGTGCCAGCAGCAATGGACAGAACACTGAAGCTTTCTTT
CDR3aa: CASSNGQNTEAFF

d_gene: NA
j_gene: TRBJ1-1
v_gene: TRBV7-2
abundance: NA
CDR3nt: TGTGCCAGCAGTCAGAACATGAACACTGAAGCTTTCTTT
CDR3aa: CASSQNMNTEAFF

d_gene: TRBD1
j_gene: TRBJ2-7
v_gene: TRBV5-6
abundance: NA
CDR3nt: TGTGCCAGCAGAAAGTTCTACAGGGGGGCCTACGAGCAGTACTTC
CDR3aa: CASRKFYRGAYEQYF

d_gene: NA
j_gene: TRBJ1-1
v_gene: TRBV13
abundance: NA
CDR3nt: TGTGCCAGCAGCTTAGGATGGGGGGGTCGACCTGAAGCTTTCTTT
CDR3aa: CASSLGWGGRPEAFF

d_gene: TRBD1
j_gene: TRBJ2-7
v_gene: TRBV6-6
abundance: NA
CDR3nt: TGTGCCAGCACCAAAGGGACAGGAGGAACCTACGAGCAGTACTTC
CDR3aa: CASTKGTGGTYEQYF

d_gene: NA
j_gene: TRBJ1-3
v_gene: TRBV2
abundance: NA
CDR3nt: TGTGCCAGCAGGCTCAGGGGTTCCTCTGGAAACACCATATATTTT
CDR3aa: CASRLRGSSGNTIYF

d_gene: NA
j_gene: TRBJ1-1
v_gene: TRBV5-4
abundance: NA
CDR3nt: TGTGCCAGCAGCGCGATGAACACTGAAGCTTTCTTT
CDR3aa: CASSAMNTEAFF

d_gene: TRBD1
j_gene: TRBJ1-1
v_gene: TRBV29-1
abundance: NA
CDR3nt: TGCAGCGTTGAAGATCTGAGGACAGGGGAGACTGAAGCTTTCTTT
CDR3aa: CSVEDLRTGETEAFF

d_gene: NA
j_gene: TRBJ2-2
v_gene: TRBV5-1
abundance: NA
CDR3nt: TGCGCCAGCAGGCCGCAGGGTTCGAACACCGGGGAGCTGTTTTTT
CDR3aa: CASRPQGSNTGELFF

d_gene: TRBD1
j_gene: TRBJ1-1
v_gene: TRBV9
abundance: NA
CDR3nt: TGTGCCAGCAGCGTAGCAGGGGGCGCAAACACTGAAGCTTTCTTT
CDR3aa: CASSVAGGANTEAFF

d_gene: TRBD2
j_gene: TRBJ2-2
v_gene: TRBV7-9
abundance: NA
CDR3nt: TGTGCCAGCAGCTTATTGCCGGGGGGTACCGGGGAGCTGTTTTTT
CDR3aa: CASSLLPGGTGELFF

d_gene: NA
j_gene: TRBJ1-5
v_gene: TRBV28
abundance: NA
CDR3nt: TGTGCCAGCAGCCCGCCCGGGGGCAATCAGCCCCAGCATTTT
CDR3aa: CASSPPGGNQPQHF

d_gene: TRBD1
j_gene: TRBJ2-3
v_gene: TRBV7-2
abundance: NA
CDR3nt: TGTGCCAGCAGCATAACCGGGACAGGTGAGGATACGCAGTATTTT
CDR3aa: CASSITGTGEDTQYF

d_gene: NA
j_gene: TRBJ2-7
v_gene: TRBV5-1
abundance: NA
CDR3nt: TGCGCCAGCAGCTTGGCCGACGGAGAAGCCTACGAGCAGTACTTC
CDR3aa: CASSLADGEAYEQYF

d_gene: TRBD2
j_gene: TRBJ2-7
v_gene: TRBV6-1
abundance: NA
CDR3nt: TGTGCCAGCAGTGATACGGGGGGGCCCTACGAGCAGTACTTC
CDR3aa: CASSDTGGPYEQYF

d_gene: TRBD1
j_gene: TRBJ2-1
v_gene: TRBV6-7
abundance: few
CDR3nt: TGTGCCAGCAGCCGGGACAGGGGATACAATGAGCAGTTCTTC
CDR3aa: CASSRDRGYNEQFF

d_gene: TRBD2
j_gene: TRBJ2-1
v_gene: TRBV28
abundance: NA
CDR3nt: TGTGCCAGCAGTTTATTCGGACTAGCGGATGAGCAGTTCTTC
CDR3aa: CASSLFGLADEQFF

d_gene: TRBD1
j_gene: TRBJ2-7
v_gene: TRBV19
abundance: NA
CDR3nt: TGTGCCAGTAGTATCTTGACAGGGGAAAACTACGAGCAGTACTTC
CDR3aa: CASSILTGENYEQYF

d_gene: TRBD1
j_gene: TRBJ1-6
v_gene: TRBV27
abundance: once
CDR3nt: TGTGCCAGCAGTCCCATCAGAGGGCAGGGGGCGCCTCCACCCCTCCACTTT
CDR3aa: CASSPIRGQGAPPPLHF

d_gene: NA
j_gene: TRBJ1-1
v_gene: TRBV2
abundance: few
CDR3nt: TGTGCCAGCAGGGCGGGACGGATGAACACTGAAGCTTTCTTT
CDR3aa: CASRAGRMNTEAFF

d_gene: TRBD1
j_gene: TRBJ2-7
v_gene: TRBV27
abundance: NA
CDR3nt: TGTGCCAGCAGTTTTGGCGGGACAGGCTCCTACGAGCAGTACTTC
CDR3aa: CASSFGGTGSYEQYF

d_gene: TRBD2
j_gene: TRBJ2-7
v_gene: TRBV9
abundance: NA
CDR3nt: TGTGCCAGCAGTAATCCGGGACTAGCGGAAACCGAGCAGTACTTC
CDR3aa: CASSNPGLAETEQYF

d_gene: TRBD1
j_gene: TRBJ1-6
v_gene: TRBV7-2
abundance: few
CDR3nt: TGTGCCAGCAGTCCGACAGGGTCGGGCTCACCCCTCCACTTT
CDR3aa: CASSPTGSGSPLHF

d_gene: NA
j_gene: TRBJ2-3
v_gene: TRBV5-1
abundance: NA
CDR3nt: TGCGCCAGCAGCTTGGGACAGAGCACAGATACGCAGTATTTT
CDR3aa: CASSLGQSTDTQYF

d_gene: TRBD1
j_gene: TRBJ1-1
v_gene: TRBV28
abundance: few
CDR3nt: TGTGCCAGCAGTTTCCCCGGGACAGGTAACACTGAAGCTTTCTTT
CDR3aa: CASSFPGTGNTEAFF

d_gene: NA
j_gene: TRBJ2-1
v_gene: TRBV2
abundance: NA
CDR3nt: TGTGCCAGCAGTGAAGCTGGCGGGACCTTGTACAATGAGCAGTTCTTC
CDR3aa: CASSEAGGTLYNEQFF

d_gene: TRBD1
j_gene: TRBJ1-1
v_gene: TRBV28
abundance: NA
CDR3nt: TGTGCCAGCAGTTCCGGGGGACAGGGATTGAACACTGAAGCTTTCTTT
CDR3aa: CASSSGGQGLNTEAFF